This entry lists 5 T cell receptor beta chains sequenced from one sample in a study of control samples from healthy donors and cancer patients. TCRdb's copy holds only in-frame clones and misses some; the assay was immunoSEQ multiplex PCR. The repertoire holds about 65,000 clones, with 90% as singletons. The sequenced material came from PBMCs. The receptors here all came from a woman between 50 and 59 years old with colorectal cancer.

The V gene is TRBV7-8, the J gene TRBJ2-7, with D perhaps matching TRBD2 (6 bases). Trimming took 5 bases from V and 9 from J, leaving 17 bases between them. The CDR3 contains 13 residues. Germline CDR1 reads SGHVS; CDR2 reads FQNEAQ. This chain's CDR3 is CASSPPGPGVQYF. The CDR3 DNA sequence: TGTGCCAGCAGCCCGCCGGGACCGGGGGTGCAGTACTTC.

The count of this clone is one. The J gene is TRBJ2-7, the V gene TRBV2; 7 nucleotides align to TRBD1. The CDR3 has 14 amino acids. V lost 4 bases, J lost 4 bases, and 7 bases stayed unmatched. Germline-derived CDR1 and CDR2 are SNHLY and FYNNEI. The CDR3 nucleotides are TGTGCCAGCAGTGGCCACGGACAGGCTTACGAGCAGTACTTC. This translates into CASSGHGQAYEQYF.

The V call is TRBV7-9, the J call TRBJ2-5; D remains ambiguous. Germline loops: CDR1 SEHNR, CDR2 FQNEAQ (reference sequence). The CDR3 extends over 14 amino acids. V was shortened by 5 bases and J by 2 bases, with 12 bases between the two germline ends. The CDR3 DNA follows: TGTGCCAGCAGCCGTACGGCTATGCAAGAGACCCAGTACTTC. Its protein is CASSRTAMQETQYF.

The chain combines TRBV7-2 with TRBJ1-5; D unclear. V lost 1 base and J 6 bases, leaving 10 bases between the germline ends. The CDR3 loop spans 14 amino acids. The germline V gene has CDR1 SGHTA and CDR2 FQGNSA. The CDR3 DNA follows: TGTGCCAGCAGCTTAGACTTCTCGGGTCAGCCCCAGCATTTT. Residues: CASSLDFSGQPQHF.

This chain connects TRBV18 to TRBJ2-5, with D possibly called TRBD1 or TRBD2 (5 bases each). This CDR3 is 15 amino acids long. Between the trimmed V and J ends, which lost 1 base and 5 bases, there was a span of 14 bases. Per germline, CDR1 KGHSH and CDR2 LQKENI. The CDR3 region has the DNA TGTGCCAGCTCACCACGAATCCGGGGCCCGGAGACCCAGTACTTC. It encodes CASSPRIRGPETQYF.